This is a list of T cell receptor beta chains from one sample in a study of T cell repertoires in cytomegalovirus infection. Antigens of these TCRs are unknown. TCRdb processed the reads anew with MiXCR; each CDR3 protein has one entry. The repertoire includes 300,000 to 400,000 distinct CDR3 sequences, roughly 28% of them detected once, and 20% sits in the top ten. Specimen: cultured PBMCs, collected from culture after CMV antigen stimulation. Receptor source: a human donor in good health (CMV status not recorded). Some clones in this sample may be carry-over from other donors' samples. Each CDR3 is given with its conserved first and last residue. The D gene is left open where the match is weak. Clone size is given for some rows only: seen once, a few or many times, or a class if the clone is expanded.

clone_size	v_call	j_call	d_call	cdr3_aa	cdr3_nt
many	TRBV7-6	TRBJ1-4	-	CASSLRGQGLEKLFF	TGTGCCAGCAGCTTACGAGGGCAGGGTTTGGAAAAACTGTTTTTT
-	TRBV3-1	TRBJ1-2	-	CASSPDHRATNGYTF	TGTGCCAGCAGCCCAGACCACAGGGCGACAAATGGCTACACCTTC
-	TRBV6-1	TRBJ1-5	-	CASTGPGNQPQHF	TGTGCCAGCACAGGGCCGGGCAATCAGCCCCAGCATTTT
-	TRBV10-3	TRBJ2-2	TRBD2	CATSGGTSGYTGELFF	TGTGCCACCTCTGGTGGGACTAGCGGATACACCGGGGAGCTGTTTTTT
few	TRBV6-1	TRBJ1-5	-	CASSRFGQGNNQPQHF	TGTGCCAGCAGTCGCTTTGGGCAGGGCAACAATCAGCCCCAGCATTTT
few	TRBV6-8	TRBJ2-1	-	CASFRPLYNEQFF	TGTGCCAGCTTCCGACCCCTCTACAATGAGCAGTTCTTC
few	TRBV6-5	TRBJ2-2	-	CASSVENTGELFF	TGTGCCAGCAGTGTGGAGAACACCGGGGAGCTGTTTTTT
-	TRBV29-1	TRBJ2-5	TRBD2	CSVTSGQETQYF	TGCAGCGTAACTAGCGGGCAAGAGACCCAGTACTTC
-	TRBV20-1	TRBJ1-1	-	CSARDFGRANTEAFF	TGCAGTGCTAGAGACTTCGGCAGGGCGAACACTGAAGCTTTCTTT
-	TRBV12-5	TRBJ2-1	TRBD1	CASGLNRGVYNEQFF	TGTGCTAGTGGTTTGAACAGGGGGGTGTACAATGAGCAGTTCTTC
few	TRBV6-6	TRBJ1-1	TRBD1	CASSYTDRAMTFF	TGTGCCAGCAGTTACACGGACAGGGCAATGACTTTCTTT
once	TRBV12-5	TRBJ2-5	-	CASGLVAARGGGGGETQYF	TGTGCTAGTGGTTTGGTAGCGGCTAGGGGGGGGGGGGGGGGAGAGACCCAGTACTTC
few	TRBV10-2	TRBJ2-1	TRBD2	CASRVSPLADNEQFF	TGCGCCAGCAGAGTAAGCCCTCTAGCGGACAATGAGCAGTTCTTC
-	TRBV6-2/TRBV6-3	TRBJ2-5	-	CASTPGLSDQETQYF	TGTGCCAGCACTCCGGGGCTCAGCGACCAAGAGACCCAGTACTTC
-	TRBV6-5	TRBJ1-1	-	CASSYSGRMNTEAFF	TGTGCCAGCAGTTACTCCGGACGGATGAACACTGAAGCTTTCTTT
-	TRBV29-1	TRBJ2-1	TRBD2	CSVGGGLNEQFF	TGCAGCGTGGGGGGAGGGCTCAATGAGCAGTTCTTC
-	TRBV6-2/TRBV6-3	TRBJ2-3	-	CASSPGARTDTQYF	TGTGCCAGCAGCCCCGGAGCTAGAACAGATACGCAGTATTTT
few	TRBV7-3	TRBJ2-1	-	CASSLTDGVGEQFF	TGTGCCAGCAGCTTAACAGATGGGGTGGGAGAGCAGTTCTTC
-	TRBV15	TRBJ2-3	TRBD2	CATSRVVSGRTATDTQYF	TGTGCCACCAGCAGAGTCGTTAGCGGGAGAACAGCGACAGATACGCAGTATTTT
few	TRBV19	TRBJ2-3	-	CASGGPFRSTDTQYF	TGTGCCAGTGGGGGACCTTTCAGATCCACAGATACGCAGTATTTT
few	TRBV7-3	TRBJ2-1	TRBD1	CASSTGGIEQFF	TGTGCCAGCAGTACAGGGGGCATTGAGCAGTTCTTC
few	TRBV19	TRBJ1-5	-	CASSIDRLYSNQPQHF	TGTGCCAGTAGTATAGACAGGCTGTATAGCAATCAGCCCCAGCATTTT
few	TRBV10-1	TRBJ2-1	TRBD1	CASSDLGQGYNEQFF	TGCGCCAGCAGTGATCTAGGACAGGGGTACAATGAGCAGTTCTTC
-	TRBV28	TRBJ2-1	-	CASTEGNEQFF	TGTGCCAGCACGGAAGGGAATGAGCAGTTCTTC
-	TRBV14	TRBJ2-7	-	CASSGTFGGEQYF	TGTGCCAGCAGCGGTACATTTGGGGGAGAGCAGTACTTC
-	TRBV10-3	TRBJ1-2	-	CAISERQRNGYTF	TGTGCCATCAGTGAGCGACAGCGAAATGGCTACACCTTC
-	TRBV6-5	TRBJ2-3	TRBD1	CASSPRQGADTQYF	TGTGCCAGCAGTCCTCGACAGGGTGCAGATACGCAGTATTTT
-	TRBV7-2	TRBJ2-2	-	CASSPTYANTGELFF	TGTGCCAGCAGCCCAACGTACGCGAACACCGGGGAGCTGTTTTTT
-	TRBV12-3/TRBV12-4	TRBJ1-1	TRBD1	CASRPTGGFNTEAFF	TGTGCCAGCAGACCCACAGGGGGCTTTAACACTGAAGCTTTCTTT
-	TRBV19	TRBJ1-2	-	CASSPFHESGGEGYTF	TGTGCCAGTAGCCCCTTCCACGAGAGCGGGGGAGAAGGCTACACCTTC
-	TRBV6-5	TRBJ2-2	-	CASSPVFGALNTGELFF	TGTGCCAGCAGTCCCGTTTTCGGAGCCCTGAACACCGGGGAGCTGTTTTTT
-	TRBV18	TRBJ2-3	-	CASSPPRTRAGDTQYF	TGTGCCAGCTCACCACCAAGGACAAGGGCGGGAGATACGCAGTATTTT
-	TRBV19	TRBJ1-1	-	CASSLDKRTEAFF	TGTGCCAGTAGTTTGGACAAACGGACTGAAGCTTTCTTT
-	TRBV7-2	TRBJ2-1	-	CASSLARTDRFF	TGTGCCAGCAGCTTGGCCAGGACGGATCGGTTCTTC
-	TRBV20-1	TRBJ1-5	-	CSAARGASNQPQHF	TGCAGTGCTGCTCGGGGGGCCAGCAATCAGCCCCAGCATTTT
-	TRBV7-9	TRBJ1-2	-	CASSAPSGQNYGYTF	TGTGCCAGCAGCGCACCTTCGGGCCAAAACTATGGCTACACCTTC
-	TRBV11-2	TRBJ2-1	TRBD2	CASSLSLAGALDEQFF	TGTGCCAGCAGCTTATCGCTAGCGGGGGCCTTGGATGAGCAGTTCTTC
few	TRBV5-8	TRBJ1-2	-	CASSLSRESYGYTF	TGTGCCAGCAGCTTGTCGAGGGAGAGCTATGGCTACACCTTC
-	TRBV5-5	TRBJ2-7	-	CASTPQGGGGSYEQYF	TGTGCCAGCACTCCTCAGGGTGGAGGGGGATCCTACGAGCAGTACTTC
few	TRBV11-3	TRBJ2-2	TRBD1	CASSFGTGAYGELFF	TGTGCCAGCAGCTTCGGGACAGGGGCTTACGGGGAGCTGTTTTTT
few	TRBV25-1	TRBJ1-6	-	CASSWDGPGSPLHF	TGTGCCAGCAGCTGGGACGGCCCGGGATCACCCCTCCACTTT
-	TRBV6-5	TRBJ1-4	-	CASSYEPSRGKLFF	TGTGCCAGCAGTTACGAACCGTCAAGGGGAAAACTGTTTTTT